This passage covers 12 T cell receptor beta chains from one sample sequenced in a study of shared clonotypes between healthy human individuals. Clones were read by immunoSEQ multiplex PCR, and TCRdb kept only the in-frame ones, dropping some. The table shows a few hundred thousand clones, with around 81% occurring only once. Sequencing used PBMCs. These receptors were collected from a woman aged 40 to 50 in good health. Some clones in this sample may be carry-over from other donors' samples.

The chain combines TRBV9 with TRBJ2-7, with D perhaps TRBD2 (5 bases). V was trimmed by 0 bases and J by 6 bases, leaving 13 bases between them. CDR1 and CDR2 from the germline V gene are SGDLS and YYNGEE. The CDR3 loop spans 14 amino acids. CDR3 protein: CASSVGGLDAEQYF. For the CDR3, the DNA is TGTGCCAGCAGCGTAGGAGGGCTAGACGCCGAGCAGTACTTC.

The rearrangement links TRBV5-1 to TRBJ2-5; D possibly corresponds to TRBD1 (5 bases). CDR1 is SGHRS, CDR2 YFSETQ, per germline. The CDR3 sequence is 14 residues long. V lost 0 bases, J lost 2 bases, and 8 bases lay in between. The CDR3 region is CASSLDRPQETQYF. CDR3 coding DNA: TGCGCCAGCAGCTTGGACAGGCCACAAGAGACCCAGTACTTC.

J is TRBJ2-3 and V is TRBV5-5, with D uncertain. Deletions cut 6 bases from V and 6 bases from J, with 14 bases between. The CDR3 consists of 13 residues. Per the germline V gene, CDR1 is SGHKS and CDR2 is YYEKEE (reference sequence). In nucleotides, the CDR3 is TGTGCCAGCACCCCCGGCGCCAGGGATACGCAGTATTTT. Encoded protein: CASTPGARDTQYF.

V gene TRBV30 combines with J gene TRBJ1-1; TRBD1 agrees at 7 bases. CDR1 and CDR2 (germline): GTSNPN, SVGIG (reference sequence). V shed 2 bases and J 4 bases; nucleotides not matched to a gene: 4. The CDR3 has 13 amino acids. The CDR3 protein is CAWSLAGGTEAFF. The CDR3 nucleotides are TGTGCCTGGAGTCTAGCAGGGGGCACTGAAGCTTTCTTT. The variable domain in full, completed from reference TRBV30 and TRBJ1-1, reads SQTIHQWPATLVQPVGSPLSLECTVEGTSNPNLYWYRQAAGRGLQLLFYSVGIGQISSEVPQNLSASRPQDRQFILSSKKLLLSDSGFYLCAWSLAGGTEAFFGQGTRLTVV.

The rearrangement uses TRBV6-5 and TRBJ2-7; maybe TRBD2 (5 bases). This CDR3 region has 15 residues. Germline values: CDR1 MNHEY, CDR2 SVGAGI. Between the trimmed V and J ends, which lost 6 bases and 4 bases, there was a span of 19 bases. CDR3 loop: CASSPRGSSNYEQYF. The CDR3 bases are TGTGCCAGCAGCCCTCGAGGGTCCTCGAATTACGAGCAGTACTTC.

The chain carries TRBV5-3 and TRBJ2-7; D unresolved. TRBV5-3 is assigned to the ORF class and has an uncertain function. CDR3 length equals 11 residues. V gave up 4 bases and J gave up 6 bases, with 8 bases separating them. CDR3 DNA sequence: TGTGCCAGAAGCGGGAAAGTCGAGCAGTACTTC. It codes for CARSGKVEQYF.

The gene calls are TRBV11-2 and TRBJ2-1; TRBD1 or TRBD2 may be the D gene (5 bases each). The ends were cut back, 0 bases at V and 2 bases at J, with 8 bases in the middle. From germline, CDR1 is SGHAT and CDR2 FQNNGV. This CDR3 is built from 15 residues. CDR3 protein: CASSLDTGPYNEQFF. The DNA of the CDR3 is TGTGCCAGCAGCTTAGATACGGGACCCTACAATGAGCAGTTCTTC.

The genes are TRBV28 and TRBJ1-5, with a weak D call TRBD1 (6 bases). V dropped 5 bases and J dropped 6 bases, with 14 bases sitting between them. The CDR3 is made up of 14 amino acids. Germline assignment: CDR1 MDHEN and CDR2 SYDVKM. The CDR3 nucleotides read TGTGCCAGCAGTCAACAGGGAGGAGGTCAGCCCCAGCATTTT. Translating it yields CASSQQGGGQPQHF. Together with reference TRBV28 and TRBJ1-5, the CDR3 gives the full variable domain: DVKVTQSSRYLVKRTGEKVFLECVQDMDHENMFWYRQDPGLGLRLIYFSYDVKMKEKGDIPEGYSVSREKKERFSLILESASTNQTSMYLCASSQQGGGQPQHFGDGTRLSIL.

The J gene is TRBJ2-3, the V gene TRBV6-5, with D hard to call. This CDR3 is 14 amino acids long. Germline loops: CDR1 MNHEY, CDR2 SVGAGI. Trimming removed 6 bases at V and 1 base at J, with 11 bases between. CDR3 region: CASRTKSGTDTQYF. The CDR3 DNA sequence: TGTGCCAGCAGAACCAAATCGGGCACAGATACGCAGTATTTT.

CDR3 DNA: TGTGCCAGCAGCTTAGAGGCCCCTAGCGGGGGACCCGCGCAGTATTTT. Residues: CASSLEAPSGGPAQYF. V gene TRBV7-9 combines with J gene TRBJ2-3; 10 bases are shared with TRBD2. Per germline, CDR1 SEHNR and CDR2 FQNEAQ (reference sequence). The CDR3 runs 16 residues. After removal of 1 base from V and 10 bases from J, the junction contained 11 bases not matched to a gene.

This clone has a single count. The chain is built from TRBV6-4 and TRBJ2-1; no definite D call. V dropped 2 bases and J dropped 6 bases, with 17 bases sitting between them. This CDR3 is 16 amino acids long. CDR1 MRHNA and CDR2 SNTAGT come from the germline V gene. The CDR3 DNA reads TGTGCCAGCAGTGACCGACTGAGCCCCGCCATCAATGAGCAGTTCTTC. It codes for CASSDRLSPAINEQFF.

This clone was seen once. The chain couples TRBV7-8 to TRBJ2-7, with 8 bases fitting TRBD1. Germline CDR1 is SGHVS and CDR2 is FQNEAQ. V trimming: 5 bases; J trimming: 0 bases; junction bases outside the gene matches: 3. This CDR3 has 14 residues. CDR3 in DNA: TGTGCCAGCAGCATGGGACAGGCCTCCTACGAGCAGTACTTC. Its protein product is CASSMGQASYEQYF. Using reference TRBV7-8 and TRBJ2-7 for the parts outside the CDR3, the full variable domain is GAGVSQSPRYKVAKRGQDVALRCDPISGHVSLFWYQQALGQGPEFLTYFQNEAQLDKSGLPSDRFFAERPEGSVSTLKIQRTQQEDSAVYLCASSMGQASYEQYFGPGTRLTVT.